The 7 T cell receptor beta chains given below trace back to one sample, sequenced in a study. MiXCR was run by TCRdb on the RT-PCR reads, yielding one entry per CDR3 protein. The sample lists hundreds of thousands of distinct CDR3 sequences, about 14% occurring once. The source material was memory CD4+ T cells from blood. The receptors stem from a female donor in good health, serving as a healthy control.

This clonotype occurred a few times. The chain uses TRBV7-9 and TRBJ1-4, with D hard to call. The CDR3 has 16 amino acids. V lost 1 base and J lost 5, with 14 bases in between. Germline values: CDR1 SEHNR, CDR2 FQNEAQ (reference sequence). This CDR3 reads CASSLEEQQANEKLFF. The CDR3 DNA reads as TGTGCCAGCAGCTTAGAGGAACAGCAGGCCAATGAAAAACTGTTTTTT.

The CDR3 spells CASSAGLITDTQYF. The CDR3 DNA reads as TGTGCCAGCAGCGCGGGACTCATCACAGATACGCAGTATTTT. The rearrangement uses TRBV7-3 and TRBJ2-3, with D perhaps TRBD2 (6 bases). Deletions cut 5 bases from V and 2 bases from J, with 11 bases between. The germline CDR1 and CDR2 sequences are SGHTA and FQGTGA. CDR3 length: 14 amino acids.

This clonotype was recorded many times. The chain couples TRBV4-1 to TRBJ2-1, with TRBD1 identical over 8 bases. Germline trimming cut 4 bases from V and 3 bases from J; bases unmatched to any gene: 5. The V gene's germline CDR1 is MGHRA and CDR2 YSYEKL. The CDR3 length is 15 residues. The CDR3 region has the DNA TGCGCCAGCAGCCGCGCCGGGACAGGCTACAATGAGCAGTTCTTC. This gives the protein CASSRAGTGYNEQFF.

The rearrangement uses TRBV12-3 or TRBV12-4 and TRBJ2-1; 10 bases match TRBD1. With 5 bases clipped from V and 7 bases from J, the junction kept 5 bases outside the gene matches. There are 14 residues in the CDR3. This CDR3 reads CASSNRDRGNEQFF. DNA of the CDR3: TGTGCCAGCAGTAACCGGGACAGGGGAAATGAGCAGTTCTTC.

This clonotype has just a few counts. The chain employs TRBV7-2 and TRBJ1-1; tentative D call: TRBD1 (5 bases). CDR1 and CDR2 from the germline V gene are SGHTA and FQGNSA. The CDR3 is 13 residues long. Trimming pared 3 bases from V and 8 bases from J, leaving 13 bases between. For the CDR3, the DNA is TGTGCCAGCAGCTTGGGACGGGAGATAGAAGCTTTCTTT. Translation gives CASSLGREIEAFF. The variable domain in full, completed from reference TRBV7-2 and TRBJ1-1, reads GAGVSQSPSNKVTEKGKDVELRCDPISGHTALYWYRQSLGQGLEFLIYFQGNSAPDKSGLPSDRFSAERTGGSVSTLTIQRTQQEDSAVYLCASSLGREIEAFFGQGTRLTVV.

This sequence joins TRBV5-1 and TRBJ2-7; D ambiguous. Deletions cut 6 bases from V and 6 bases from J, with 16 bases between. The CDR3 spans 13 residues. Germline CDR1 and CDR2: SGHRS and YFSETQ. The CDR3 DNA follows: TGCGCCAGCAAGGATGTAAACAGACCCGAGCAGTACTTC. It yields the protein CASKDVNRPEQYF.

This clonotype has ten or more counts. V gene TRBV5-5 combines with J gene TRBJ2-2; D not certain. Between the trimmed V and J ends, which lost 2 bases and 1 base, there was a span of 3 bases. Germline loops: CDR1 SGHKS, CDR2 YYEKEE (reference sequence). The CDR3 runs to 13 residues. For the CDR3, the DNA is TGTGCCAGCAGCTTTAGGAACACCGGGGAGCTGTTTTTT. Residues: CASSFRNTGELFF.